In this sample, the clone carrying this T cell receptor (beta chain) turned up many times. Antigen specificity is unknown. The read ends 3 residues early relative to the CDR3; the germline J gene fills the gap. TCRdb keeps only in-frame clones here, not all; method: immunoSEQ multiplex PCR. Sampling found 40,000 to 45,000 clones, none seen once. This sample was included in a study of T cell clonality in common variable immunodeficiency. Study-wide findings and caveats: CVID subjects showed higher TCRbeta clonality than healthy controls. Authors noted CVID clonality's cause needs subpopulation repertoire sequencing. Compared with controls, CVID subjects had fewer shared TCRbeta clones.

The CDR3 length is 15 residues. Unmatched junction bases numbered 9, after V lost 9 bases and J lost 0 bases. Sequencing used peripheral blood mononuclear cells. The source is a person aged 18 to 70 in good health. V is TRBV23-1 and J is TRBJ1-1, with 8 bases lining up with TRBD1. TRBV23-1 belongs to the ORF category, with a function that is uncertain. The CDR3 is CASTGQETMNTEAFF. Incomplete CDR3 DNA: TGCGCCAGTACGGGACAGGAGACCATGAACACTGAA.